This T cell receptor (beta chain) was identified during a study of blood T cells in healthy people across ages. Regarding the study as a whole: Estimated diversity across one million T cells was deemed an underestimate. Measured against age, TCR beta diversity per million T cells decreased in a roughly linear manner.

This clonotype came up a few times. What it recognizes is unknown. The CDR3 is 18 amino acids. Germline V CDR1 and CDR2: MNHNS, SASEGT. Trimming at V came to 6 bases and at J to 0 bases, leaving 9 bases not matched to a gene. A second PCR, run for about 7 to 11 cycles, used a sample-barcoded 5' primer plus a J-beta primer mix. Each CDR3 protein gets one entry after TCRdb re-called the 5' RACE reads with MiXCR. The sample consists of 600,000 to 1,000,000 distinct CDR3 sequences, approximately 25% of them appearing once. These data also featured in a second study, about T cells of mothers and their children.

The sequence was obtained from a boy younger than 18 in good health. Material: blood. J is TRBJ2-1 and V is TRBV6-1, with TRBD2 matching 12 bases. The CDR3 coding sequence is TGTGCCAGCAGCCCGGGACTAGCGGGTTCGAGCTCCTACAATGAGCAGTTCTTC. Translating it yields CASSPGLAGSSSYNEQFF.